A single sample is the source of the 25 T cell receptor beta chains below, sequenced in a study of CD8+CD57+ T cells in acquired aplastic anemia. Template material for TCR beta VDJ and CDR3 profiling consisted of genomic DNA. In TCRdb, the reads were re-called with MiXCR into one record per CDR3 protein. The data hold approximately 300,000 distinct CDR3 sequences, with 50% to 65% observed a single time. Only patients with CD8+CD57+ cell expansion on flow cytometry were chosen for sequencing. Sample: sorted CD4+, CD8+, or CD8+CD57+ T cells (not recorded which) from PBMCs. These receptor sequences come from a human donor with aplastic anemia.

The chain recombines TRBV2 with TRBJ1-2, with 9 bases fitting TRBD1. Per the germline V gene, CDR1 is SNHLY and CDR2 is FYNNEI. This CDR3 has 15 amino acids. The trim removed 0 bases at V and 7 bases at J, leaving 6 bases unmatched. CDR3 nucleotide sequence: TGTGCCAGCAGTGAAGCGCAGGGACAGGGACTTGGCTACACCTTC. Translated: CASSEAQGQGLGYTF.

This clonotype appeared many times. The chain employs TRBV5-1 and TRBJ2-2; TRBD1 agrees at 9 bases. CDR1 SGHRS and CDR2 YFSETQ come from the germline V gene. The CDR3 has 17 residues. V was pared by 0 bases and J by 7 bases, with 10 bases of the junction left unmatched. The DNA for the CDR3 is TGCGCCAGCAGCTTGGCCGGACAGGGGCGACGAGACGGGGAGCTGTTTTTT. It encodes CASSLAGQGRRDGELFF.

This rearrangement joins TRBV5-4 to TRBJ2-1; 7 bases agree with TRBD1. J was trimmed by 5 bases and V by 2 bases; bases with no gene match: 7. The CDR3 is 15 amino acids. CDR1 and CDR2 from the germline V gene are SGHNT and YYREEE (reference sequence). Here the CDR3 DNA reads TGTGCCAGCAGCTTAACGCAGGGGGTTAACAATGAGCAGTTCTTC. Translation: CASSLTQGVNNEQFF.

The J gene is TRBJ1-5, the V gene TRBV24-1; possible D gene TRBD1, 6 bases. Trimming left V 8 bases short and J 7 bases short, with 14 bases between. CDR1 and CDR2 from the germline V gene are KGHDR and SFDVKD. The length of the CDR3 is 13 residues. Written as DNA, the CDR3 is TGTGCCACCAACAGGGAAACAGGGCAGCCCCAGCATTTT. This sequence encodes CATNRETGQPQHF.

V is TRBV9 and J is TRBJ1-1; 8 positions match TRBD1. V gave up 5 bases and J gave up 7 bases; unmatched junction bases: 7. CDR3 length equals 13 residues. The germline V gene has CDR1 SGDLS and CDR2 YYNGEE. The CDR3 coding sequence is TGTGCCAGCAGTTTTGGACAGGGCGTTGAAGCTTTCTTT. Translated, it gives CASSFGQGVEAFF. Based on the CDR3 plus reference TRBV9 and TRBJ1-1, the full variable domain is DSGVTQTPKHLITATGQRVTLRCSPRSGDLSVYWYQQSLDQGLQFLIQYYNGEERAKGNILERFSAQQFPDLHSELNLSSLELGDSALYFCASSFGQGVEAFFGQGTRLTVV.

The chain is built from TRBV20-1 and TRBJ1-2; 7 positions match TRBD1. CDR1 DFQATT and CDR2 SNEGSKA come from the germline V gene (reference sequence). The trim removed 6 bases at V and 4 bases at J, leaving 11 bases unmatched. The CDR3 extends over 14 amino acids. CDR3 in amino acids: CSAQKPGGSYGYTF. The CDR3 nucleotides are TGCAGTGCCCAGAAGCCAGGGGGGAGCTATGGCTACACCTTC.

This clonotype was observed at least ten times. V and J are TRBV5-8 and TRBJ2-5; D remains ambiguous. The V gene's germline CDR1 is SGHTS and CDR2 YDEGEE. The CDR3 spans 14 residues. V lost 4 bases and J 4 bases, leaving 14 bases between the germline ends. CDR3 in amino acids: CASSLVTAPETQYF. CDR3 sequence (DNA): TGTGCCAGCAGCCTTGTGACTGCGCCAGAGACCCAGTACTTC.

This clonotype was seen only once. CDR3 sequence: CASSVEGGNEQFF. The CDR3 bases are TGTGCCAGCAGTGTAGAGGGTGGCAATGAGCAGTTCTTC. The rearrangement links TRBV6-4 to TRBJ2-1; D might be TRBD2 (5 bases). Germline V gene sequence: CDR1 MRHNA, CDR2 SNTAGT. The CDR3 is 13 amino acids. V shed 4 bases and J shed 6 bases, with 10 bases lying between them.

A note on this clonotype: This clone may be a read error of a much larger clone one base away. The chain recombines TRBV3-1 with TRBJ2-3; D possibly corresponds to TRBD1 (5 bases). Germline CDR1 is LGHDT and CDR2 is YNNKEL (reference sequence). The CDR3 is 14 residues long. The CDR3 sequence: CAGSQVVSRATQYF. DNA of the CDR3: TGTGCCGGCAGCCAAGTAGTAAGCAGGGCTACTCAGTATTTT.

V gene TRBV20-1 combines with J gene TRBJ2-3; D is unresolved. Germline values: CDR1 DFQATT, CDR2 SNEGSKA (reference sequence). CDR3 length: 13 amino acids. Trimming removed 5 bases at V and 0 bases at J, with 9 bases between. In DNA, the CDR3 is TGCAGTGCTTTTTCTCCTAGCACAGATACGCAGTATTTT. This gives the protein CSAFSPSTDTQYF.

CDR3: CSAGQETDTQFF. The DNA for the CDR3 is TGCAGCGCGGGACAGGAGACAGATACGCAGTTCTTC. This chain links TRBV29-1 with TRBJ2-1; TRBD1 agrees at 8 bases. This CDR3 is built from 12 residues. Trimming took 7 bases from V and 12 from J; bases not matched to a gene: 11. Germline CDR1 and CDR2: SQVTM and ANQGSEA.

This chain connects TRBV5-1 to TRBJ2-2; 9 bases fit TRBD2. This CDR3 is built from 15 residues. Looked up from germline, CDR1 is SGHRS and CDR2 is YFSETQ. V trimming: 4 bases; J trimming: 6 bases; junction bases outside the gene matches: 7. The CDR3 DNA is TGCGCCAGCAGCCCCTCAGTAGCGGGGGCCGGGGAGCTGTTTTTT. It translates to CASSPSVAGAGELFF. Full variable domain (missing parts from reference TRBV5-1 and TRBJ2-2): KAGVTQTPRYLIKTRGQQVTLSCSPISGHRSVSWYQQTPGQGLQFLFEYFSETQRNKGNFPGRFSGRQFSNSRSEMNVSTLELGDSALYLCASSPSVAGAGELFFGEGSRLTVL.

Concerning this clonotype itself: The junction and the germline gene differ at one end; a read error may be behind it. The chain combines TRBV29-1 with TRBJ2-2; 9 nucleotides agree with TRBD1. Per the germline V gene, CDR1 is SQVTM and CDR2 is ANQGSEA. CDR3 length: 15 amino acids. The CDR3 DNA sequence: TGCAGCGCAAGGCATACAGGGGGCGGGACCGGGGAGCTGCTTTTT. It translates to CSARHTGGGTGELLF.

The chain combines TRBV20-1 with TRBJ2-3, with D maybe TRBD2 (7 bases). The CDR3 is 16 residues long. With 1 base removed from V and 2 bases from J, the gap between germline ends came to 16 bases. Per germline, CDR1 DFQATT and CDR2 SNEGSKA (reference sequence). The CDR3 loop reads CSARAGGGRPTDTQYF. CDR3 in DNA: TGCAGTGCTAGAGCGGGGGGCGGAAGACCCACAGATACGCAGTATTTT.

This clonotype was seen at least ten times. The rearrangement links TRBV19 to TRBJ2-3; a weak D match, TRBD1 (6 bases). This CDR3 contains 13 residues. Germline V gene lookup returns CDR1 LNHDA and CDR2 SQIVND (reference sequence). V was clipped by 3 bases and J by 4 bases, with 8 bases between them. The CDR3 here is CASSMGAADTQYF. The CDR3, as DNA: TGTGCCAGTAGTATGGGGGCGGCAGATACGCAGTATTTT. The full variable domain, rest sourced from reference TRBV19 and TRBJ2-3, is DGGITQSPKYLFRKEGQNVTLSCEQNLNHDAMYWYRQDPGQGLRLIYYSQIVNDFQKGDIAEGYSVSREKKESFPLTVTSAQKNPTAFYLCASSMGAADTQYFGPGTRLTVL.

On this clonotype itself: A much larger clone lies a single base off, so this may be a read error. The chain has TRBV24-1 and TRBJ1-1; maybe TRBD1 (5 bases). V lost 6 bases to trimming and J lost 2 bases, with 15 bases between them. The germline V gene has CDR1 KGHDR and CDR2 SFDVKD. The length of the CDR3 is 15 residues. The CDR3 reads CATSLSPGSNTEAFF. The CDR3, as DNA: TGTGCCACCAGTTTATCTCCAGGGTCTAACACTGAAGCTTTCTTT.

The CDR3 DNA reads TGTGCCAGCCACTCACGGACAGAGACCCAGTACTTC. It specifies CASHSRTETQYF. The chain has TRBV6-2 or TRBV6-3 and TRBJ2-5, with D hard to call. The CDR3 has 12 amino acids. Germline values: CDR1 MNHEY, CDR2 SVGEGT. The V and J ends lost 8 bases and 4 bases respectively, with 11 bases between them.

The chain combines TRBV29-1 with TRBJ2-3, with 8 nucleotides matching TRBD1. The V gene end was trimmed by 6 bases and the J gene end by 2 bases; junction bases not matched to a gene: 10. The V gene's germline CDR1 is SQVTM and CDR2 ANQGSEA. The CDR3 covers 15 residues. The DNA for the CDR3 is TGCAGCGTAACGAAGGACAGGGTAAACACAGATACGCAGTATTTT. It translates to CSVTKDRVNTDTQYF.

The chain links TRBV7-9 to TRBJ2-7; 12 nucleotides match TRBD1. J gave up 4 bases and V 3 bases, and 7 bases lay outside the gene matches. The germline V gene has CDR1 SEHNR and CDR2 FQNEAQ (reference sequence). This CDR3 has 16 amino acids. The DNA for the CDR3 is TGTGCCAGCAGCTTCCCCGGGACAGGGGGCTTGTACGAGCAGTACTTC. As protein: CASSFPGTGGLYEQYF. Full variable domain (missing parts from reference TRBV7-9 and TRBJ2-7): DTGVSQNPRHKITKRGQNVTFRCDPISEHNRLYWYRQTLGQGPEFLTYFQNEAQLEKSRLLSDRFSAERPKGSFSTLEIQRTEQGDSAMYLCASSFPGTGGLYEQYFGPGTRLTVT.

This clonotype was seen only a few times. The CDR3 DNA reads as TGTGCCAGCGAGCCGGGCGGAGGGTCTGGGGCCAACGTCCTGACTTTC. As protein: CASEPGGGSGANVLTF. The chain is built from TRBV7-9 and TRBJ2-6; the D gene is possibly TRBD2 (6 bases). With 8 bases removed from V and 1 base from J, the gap between germline ends came to 15 bases. The CDR3 loop spans 16 amino acids. The V gene's germline CDR1 is SEHNR and CDR2 FQNEAQ (reference sequence).

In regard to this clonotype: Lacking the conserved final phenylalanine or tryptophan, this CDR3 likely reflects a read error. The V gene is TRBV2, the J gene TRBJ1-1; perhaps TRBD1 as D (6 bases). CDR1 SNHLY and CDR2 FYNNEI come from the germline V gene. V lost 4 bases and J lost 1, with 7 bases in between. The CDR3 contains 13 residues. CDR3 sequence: CASSGGANTEAFL. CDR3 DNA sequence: TGTGCCAGCAGTGGGGGGGCGAACACTGAAGCTTTCCTT.

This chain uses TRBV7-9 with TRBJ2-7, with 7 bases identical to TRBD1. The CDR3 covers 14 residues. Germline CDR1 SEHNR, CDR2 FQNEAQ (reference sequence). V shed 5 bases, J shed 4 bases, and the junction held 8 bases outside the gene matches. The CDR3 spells CASSHEQGLYEQYF. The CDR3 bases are TGTGCCAGCAGCCACGAACAGGGGTTGTACGAGCAGTACTTC.

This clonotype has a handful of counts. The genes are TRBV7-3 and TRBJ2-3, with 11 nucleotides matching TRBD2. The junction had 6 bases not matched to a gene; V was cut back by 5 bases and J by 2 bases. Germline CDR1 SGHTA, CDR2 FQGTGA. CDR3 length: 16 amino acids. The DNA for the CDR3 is TGTGCCAGCAGCCCCGGGACTAGCGGCCTCACAGATACGCAGTATTTT. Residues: CASSPGTSGLTDTQYF.

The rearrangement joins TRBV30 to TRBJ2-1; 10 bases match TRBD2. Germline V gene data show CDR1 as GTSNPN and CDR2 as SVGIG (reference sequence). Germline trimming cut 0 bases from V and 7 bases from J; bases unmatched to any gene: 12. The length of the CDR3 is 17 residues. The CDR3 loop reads CAWSVLGSGGPGNEQFF. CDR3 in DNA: TGTGCCTGGAGTGTATTGGGTAGCGGGGGGCCTGGTAATGAGCAGTTCTTC.

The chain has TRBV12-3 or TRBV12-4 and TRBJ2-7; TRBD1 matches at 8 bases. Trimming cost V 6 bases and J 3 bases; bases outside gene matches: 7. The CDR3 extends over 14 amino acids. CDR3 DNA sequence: TGTGCCAGCAGCCCTGGACAGGGCAACTACGAGCAGTACTTC. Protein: CASSPGQGNYEQYF.